This T cell receptor (beta chain) was recorded in a study of OX40 agonist ivuxolimab in advanced cancers. Germline lookup yields CDR1 MNHEY and CDR2 SVGAGI. This CDR3 has 13 amino acids. V gave up 2 bases and J gave up 6 bases, with 10 bases separating them. Generated by immunoSEQ multiplex PCR, the TCRdb table keeps only in-frame clones and is missing some. This table has roughly 76,000 clones, around nine tenths appearing once. The clonotype comes from an adult with an advanced solid tumor such as melanoma, head and neck, liver or kidney cancer. The source material was CD4+ or CD8+ T cells sorted from blood, sampled in a trial of the OX40 agonist ivuxolimab. The J gene is TRBJ1-1, the V gene TRBV6-5, with D possibly matching TRBD1 (5 bases). The CDR3 loop is CASSYGVGAEAFF. CDR3 bases: TGTGCCAGCAGTTACGGGGTGGGGGCTGAAGCTTTCTTT.